These 32 T cell receptor beta chains share one sample of origin, sequenced in a study of T cell repertoires in cytomegalovirus infection. TCRdb called the reads again in MiXCR, with one record for every CDR3 protein. The sample includes more than 35,000 distinct CDR3 sequences, roughly 49% seen only once; the top ten take 75% to 95%. No antigen is known for these receptors. The sample here was CD8+ T cells from cultured PBMCs, taken from culture after CMV antigen stimulation. The receptor set was obtained from a human donor in good health (CMV status not recorded). Some clones in this sample may be carry-over from other donors' samples.

This clonotype has just a few counts. V and J are TRBV7-2 and TRBJ1-1; TRBD1 might be the D (6 bases). V was shortened by 3 bases and J by 1 base, with 12 bases between the two germline ends. CDR3 length equals 15 residues. Germline loops: CDR1 SGHTA, CDR2 FQGNSA. The chain's CDR3 is CASSFTGGRNTEAFF. The DNA for the CDR3 is TGTGCCAGCAGCTTCACGGGGGGCAGGAACACTGAAGCTTTCTTT. Drawing the rest from reference TRBV7-2 and TRBJ1-1, the complete variable domain is GAGVSQSPSNKVTEKGKDVELRCDPISGHTALYWYRQSLGQGLEFLIYFQGNSAPDKSGLPSDRFSAERTGGSVSTLTIQRTQQEDSAVYLCASSFTGGRNTEAFFGQGTRLTVV.

J is TRBJ2-7 and V is TRBV2, with unresolved D. Trimming shortened V by 2 bases and J by 5 bases, and 16 bases separated the two germline ends. The germline gives CDR1 SNHLY, CDR2 FYNNEI. CDR3 length equals 15 residues. CDR3 DNA sequence: TGTGCCAGCAGTGAATTCCTACCGGAATCGAACGAGCAGTACTTC. Residues: CASSEFLPESNEQYF.

The chain couples TRBV2 to TRBJ2-7, with a weak D call TRBD1 (6 bases). Germline CDR1 SNHLY, CDR2 FYNNEI. This CDR3 contains 13 residues. Trimming removed 9 bases from V and 3 bases from J, with 15 bases in between. As DNA, the CDR3 is TGTGCCAGTCGAAAGGGGGTGGTCTACGAGCAGTACTTC. Its translation is CASRKGVVYEQYF.

V usage is TRBV6-2 or TRBV6-3 and J usage is TRBJ2-2, with D maybe TRBD2 (5 bases). Germline V gene lookup returns CDR1 MNHEY and CDR2 SVGEGT. This CDR3 has 14 residues. Trimming left V 5 bases short and J 6 bases short, with 13 bases between. The CDR3 spells CASSPPGRPGELFF. The CDR3 nucleotides read TGTGCCAGCAGTCCCCCGGGAAGGCCCGGGGAGCTGTTTTTT.

Note on this clonotype: A much larger clone is a single base away; this may be a read error. The chain employs TRBV5-4 and TRBJ2-4; D is perhaps TRBD1 or TRBD2 (5 bases each). Trimming took 0 bases from V and 3 from J, leaving 10 bases between them. There are 15 residues in the CDR3. Germline V gives CDR1 SGHNT, CDR2 YYREEE (reference sequence). DNA of the CDR3: TGTGCCAGCAGCTTGGAGGGGACGGGCAAAAACATTCAGTACTTC. Translation gives CASSLEGTGKNIQYF. The full variable domain, with the rest looked up from reference TRBV5-4 and TRBJ2-4, is ETGVTQSPTHLIKTRGQQVTLRCSSQSGHNTVSWYQQALGQGPQFIFQYYREEENGRGNFPPRFSGLQFPNYSSELNVNALELDDSALYLCASSLEGTGKNIQYFGAGTRLSVL.

This clonotype was picked up one time. This chain joins TRBV12-3 or TRBV12-4 and TRBJ2-3; 11 positions match TRBD2. V lost 5 bases, J lost 5 bases, and 9 bases stayed unmatched. This CDR3 comprises 16 residues. The CDR3 DNA follows: TGTGCCAGCAGTGACGGACCGGGACTAGCGGTAGATACGCAGTATTTT. Encoded protein: CASSDGPGLAVDTQYF.

The V gene is TRBV2, the J gene TRBJ1-1; tentatively, D is TRBD1 (5 bases). Trimming pared 7 bases from V and 6 bases from J, leaving 18 bases between. The germline CDR1 and CDR2 sequences are SNHLY and FYNNEI. The length of the CDR3 is 14 residues. For the CDR3, the DNA is TGTGCCAGCATTCGAAAGAAGGGGTGGCCTGAAGCTTTCTTT. Translation: CASIRKKGWPEAFF. Full variable domain (missing parts from reference TRBV2 and TRBJ1-1): EPEVTQTPSHQVTQMGQEVILRCVPISNHLYFYWYRQILGQKVEFLVSFYNNEISEKSEIFDDQFSVERPDGSNFTLKIRSTKLEDSAMYFCASIRKKGWPEAFFGQGTRLTVV.

This clonotype was seen a single time. This chain joins TRBV7-6 and TRBJ1-1; tentative D call: TRBD1 (6 bases). The ends were cut back, 7 bases at V and 0 bases at J, with 15 bases in the middle. CDR3 length: 15 residues. Per the germline V gene, CDR1 is SGHVS and CDR2 is FNYEAQ. The chain's CDR3 is CASTSPQGMNTEAFF. The CDR3 nucleotides read TGTGCCAGCACCTCCCCCCAGGGGATGAACACTGAAGCTTTCTTT.

This clonotype was counted a single time. The chain links TRBV4-1 to TRBJ1-1, with D unclear. V shed 3 bases and J shed 1 base, with 9 bases lying between them. CDR1 MGHRA and CDR2 YSYEKL come from the germline V gene. The CDR3 is 14 residues long. CDR3 DNA: TGCGCCAGCAGCCAGCGAGAGAGGAACACTGAAGCTTTCTTT. It encodes CASSQRERNTEAFF.

The J gene is TRBJ2-7, the V gene TRBV14, with D perhaps TRBD2 (5 bases). The CDR3 runs 16 residues. Germline CDR1 and CDR2: SGHDN and FVKESK. V was clipped by 0 bases and J by 4 bases, with 16 bases between them. The CDR3 sequence: CASSQDPRGFEYEQYF. For the CDR3, the DNA is TGTGCCAGCAGCCAAGATCCCCGAGGGTTCGAGTACGAGCAGTACTTC.

The rearrangement links TRBV27 to TRBJ2-7; D is uncertain. Germline V gives CDR1 MNHEY, CDR2 SMNVEV (reference sequence). Trimming removed 8 bases from V and 5 bases from J, with 7 bases in between. The CDR3 is 10 amino acids. CDR3 residues: CASGRNEQYF. CDR3 sequence (DNA): TGTGCCAGCGGACGGAACGAGCAGTACTTC.

The genes are TRBV5-1 and TRBJ2-7; D gene uncertain. CDR1 and CDR2 from the germline V gene are SGHRS and YFSETQ. V shed 0 bases and J shed 3 bases, with 7 bases lying between them. The CDR3 runs to 13 residues. The CDR3 bases are TGCGCCAGCAGCTTGGTATCTCTCTACGAGCAGTACTTC. It translates to CASSLVSLYEQYF.

This chain links TRBV2 with TRBJ2-2, with 9 bases aligning to TRBD1. Germline V gene sequence: CDR1 SNHLY, CDR2 FYNNEI. This CDR3 is built from 14 residues. The junction had 1 base not matched to a gene; V was cut back by 4 bases and J by 4 bases. CDR3 in amino acids: CASSGTGVTGELFF. The CDR3 nucleotides read TGTGCCAGCAGTGGGACAGGGGTCACCGGGGAGCTGTTTTTT.

V is TRBV3-1 and J is TRBJ1-1, with D uncertain. CDR1 and CDR2 from the germline V gene are LGHDT and YNNKEL (reference sequence). Trimming removed 4 bases from V and 0 bases from J, with 9 bases in between. The CDR3 loop spans 14 amino acids. CDR3 sequence: CASSRTAVNTEAFF. CDR3 sequence (DNA): TGTGCCAGCAGCCGGACGGCCGTGAACACTGAAGCTTTCTTT. The variable domain in full, with the rest retrieved from reference TRBV3-1 and TRBJ1-1, is DTAVSQTPKYLVTQMGNDKSIKCEQNLGHDTMYWYKQDSKKFLKIMFSYNNKELIINETVPNRFSPKSPDKAHLNLHINSLELGDSAVYFCASSRTAVNTEAFFGQGTRLTVV.

The CDR3 nucleotides read TGTGCCATCAGTGAGGGGCTAGCGGGAGGGCCACTCAATGAGCAGTTCTTC. Encoded protein: CAISEGLAGGPLNEQFF. J is TRBJ2-1 and V is TRBV10-3, with 12 bases fitting TRBD2. Germline V CDR1 and CDR2: ENHRY, SYGVKD. The CDR3 runs 17 residues. With V trimmed by 2 bases and J by 6 bases, 8 bases remained unmatched.

CDR3 amino acids: CASSFGENTEAFF. In nucleotides, the CDR3 is TGTGCCAGCAGCTTTGGAGAGAACACTGAAGCTTTCTTT. This chain joins TRBV5-4 and TRBJ1-1; D is unclear. Germline CDR1 reads SGHNT; CDR2 reads YYREEE (reference sequence). Trimming took 2 bases from V and 1 from J, leaving 6 bases between them. The CDR3 loop spans 13 amino acids.

This clonotype was recorded at least ten times. V usage is TRBV19 and J usage is TRBJ2-3, with D possibly being TRBD2 (7 bases). The CDR3 totals 18 residues. V lost 6 bases and J 2 bases, leaving 24 bases between the germline ends. Germline assignment: CDR1 LNHDA and CDR2 SQIVND (reference sequence). The CDR3 DNA reads TGTGCCAGTAGAATGTACGGACTAGGGGGTCTTAACACAGATACGCAGTATTTT. Protein: CASRMYGLGGLNTDTQYF.

The rearrangement joins TRBV7-9 to TRBJ2-7, with D possibly matching TRBD2 (6 bases). CDR1 is SEHNR, CDR2 FQNEAQ, per germline (reference sequence). The CDR3 is 15 amino acids. The V end lost 5 bases, the J end lost 3 bases, and 17 bases lay between the germline ends. The CDR3 DNA follows: TGTGCCAGCAGCCAAGGGGCGGGAAGGATCTACGAGCAGTACTTC. Encoded protein: CASSQGAGRIYEQYF.

The rearrangement uses TRBV28 and TRBJ1-3; unclear D gene. V lost 6 bases, J lost 0 bases, and 27 bases lay in between. This CDR3 is built from 20 residues. CDR1 is MDHEN and CDR2 is SYDVKM in the germline V gene. For the CDR3, the DNA is TGTGCCAGCAGCGGATTTTCAGGAGCAGGTTGGAGGGACTCTGGAAACACCATATATTTT. This gives the protein CASSGFSGAGWRDSGNTIYF.

This clonotype was observed many times. The chain employs TRBV6-1 and TRBJ2-1; weak D call: TRBD2 (6 bases). Germline CDR1 MNHNS, CDR2 SASEGT. CDR3 length equals 14 residues. V was shortened by 11 bases and J by 6 bases, with 20 bases between the two germline ends. The CDR3, as DNA: TGTGCCGGTAGTGTGGGACTCGAACCCAATGAGCAGTTCTTC. As protein: CAGSVGLEPNEQFF.

This clonotype was picked up a small number of times. The chain couples TRBV7-9 to TRBJ2-5; 11 bases map to TRBD2. The length of the CDR3 is 15 residues. The V gene end was trimmed by 6 bases and the J gene end by 3 bases; junction bases not matched to a gene: 6. Germline CDR1 is SEHNR and CDR2 is FQNEAQ (reference sequence). In DNA form, the CDR3 reads TGTGCCAGCAGAACACCGGGACTAGCGGAAGAGACCCAGTACTTC. Translating it yields CASRTPGLAEETQYF.

This chain connects TRBV27 to TRBJ1-6; no clear D gene. CDR1 and CDR2 (germline): MNHEY, SMNVEV (reference sequence). This CDR3 region has 16 residues. The V gene lost 5 bases and the J gene lost 7 bases, with 18 bases spanning the gap. In DNA form, the CDR3 reads TGTGCCAGCAGTAACGACTTGCCGGGGAGGAATTCACCCCTCCACTTT. Its protein product is CASSNDLPGRNSPLHF.

V gene TRBV7-8 combines with J gene TRBJ2-2, with D unclear. The length of the CDR3 is 13 residues. Trimming cost V 1 base and J 9 bases, with 9 bases left between them. Germline V gene sequence: CDR1 SGHVS, CDR2 FQNEAQ. The CDR3 loop is CASSLELTRELFF. The DNA for the CDR3 is TGTGCCAGCAGCTTAGAACTTACCAGGGAGCTGTTTTTT. The full variable domain, rest sourced from reference TRBV7-8 and TRBJ2-2, is GAGVSQSPRYKVAKRGQDVALRCDPISGHVSLFWYQQALGQGPEFLTYFQNEAQLDKSGLPSDRFFAERPEGSVSTLKIQRTQQEDSAVYLCASSLELTRELFFGEGSRLTVL.

A few counts support this clonotype. The genes are TRBV19 and TRBJ2-1; 16 nucleotides match TRBD2. Germline values: CDR1 LNHDA, CDR2 SQIVND (reference sequence). This CDR3 has 16 amino acids. With V trimmed by 9 bases and J by 9 bases, 11 bases remained unmatched. CDR3 sequence reads: CASPGLAGGMACEQFF. Here the CDR3 DNA reads TGTGCCAGCCCGGGACTAGCGGGAGGGATGGCGTGTGAGCAGTTCTTC.

This clonotype was observed a few times. The V gene is TRBV28, the J gene TRBJ1-4, with D tentatively TRBD1 (6 bases). The CDR3 spans 18 residues. V was shortened by 4 bases and J by 5 bases, with 23 bases between the two germline ends. The V gene's germline CDR1 is MDHEN and CDR2 SYDVKM. The CDR3 DNA follows: TGTGCCAGCAGTTCCCGATCGTACGCCTACGGACAGAATGAAAAACTGTTTTTT. This encodes CASSSRSYAYGQNEKLFF.

The V gene is TRBV6-5, the J gene TRBJ2-1; the D call may be TRBD1 or TRBD2 (6 bases each). This CDR3 contains 17 residues. CDR1 is MNHEY, CDR2 SVGAGI, per germline. The ends were cut back, 2 bases at V and 3 bases at J, with 17 bases in the middle. The CDR3 DNA reads TGTGCCAGCAGTTACCTGGGGGGCCTAGCGCACTACAATGAGCAGTTCTTC. This gives the protein CASSYLGGLAHYNEQFF.

The table lists this clonotype with a few counts. The chain recombines TRBV6-7 with TRBJ2-7, with D maybe TRBD1 (6 bases). TRBV6-7 is flagged as an ORF with uncertain function. The CDR3 contains 14 residues. Trimming took 8 bases from V and 1 from J, leaving 15 bases between them. This chain's CDR3 is CASHRVLWSYEQYF. The DNA of the CDR3 is TGTGCCAGCCACAGGGTCCTTTGGTCCTACGAGCAGTACTTC.

V usage is TRBV4-1 and J usage is TRBJ1-5; 8 bases map to TRBD1. The CDR3 is 15 amino acids. V shed 0 bases, J shed 5 bases, and the junction held 3 bases outside the gene matches. Germline loops: CDR1 MGHRA, CDR2 YSYEKL. The CDR3 spells CASSQDRTGYQPQHF. The CDR3, as DNA: TGCGCCAGCAGCCAAGACAGGACAGGGTATCAGCCCCAGCATTTT.

This chain uses TRBV7-8 with TRBJ1-2, with D maybe TRBD1 (5 bases). CDR1 is SGHVS and CDR2 is FQNEAQ in the germline V gene. The CDR3 has 15 residues. V was pared by 1 base and J by 4 bases, with 13 bases between. DNA for the CDR3: TGTGCCAGCAGCTTAGGGGGGGGGAGCCTCTATGGCTACACCTTC. The encoded protein is CASSLGGGSLYGYTF.

The CDR3 sequence: CASSLRSRLAPLGEQYF. The DNA of the CDR3 is TGTGCCAGCAGCTTAAGGTCCCGACTAGCCCCCTTAGGCGAGCAGTACTTC. The V and J genes are TRBV7-8 and TRBJ2-7; 7 positions match TRBD2. Trimming at V came to 2 bases and at J to 6 bases, leaving 16 bases not matched to a gene. This CDR3 region has 17 residues. CDR1 is SGHVS, CDR2 FQNEAQ, per germline.

This clonotype was recorded at least ten times. The chain uses TRBV7-9 and TRBJ1-2; no definite D call. Germline lookup yields CDR1 SEHNR and CDR2 FQNEAQ (reference sequence). The CDR3 loop spans 12 amino acids. Trimming removed 6 bases from V and 4 bases from J, with 9 bases in between. For the CDR3, the DNA is TGTGCCAGCAGAAAGGACGTCTATGGCTACACCTTC. Translated, it gives CASRKDVYGYTF.

The chain recombines TRBV5-1 with TRBJ1-1; TRBD1 matches 7 bases. After removal of 4 bases from V and 6 bases from J, the junction contained 6 bases not matched to a gene. The CDR3 runs to 13 residues. Germline V gives CDR1 SGHRS, CDR2 YFSETQ. DNA for the CDR3: TGCGCCAGCAGCCAGGGGGGAACGGCTGAAGCTTTCTTT. Encoded protein: CASSQGGTAEAFF.